Listed below are T cell receptor beta chains from one sample, sequenced in a study of cytomegalovirus exposure and HLA in healthy donors. Clones were sequenced by immunoSEQ multiplex PCR, and TCRdb holds only the in-frame ones, with some missing. The sample consists of 150,000 to 180,000 clones, about 76% of them appearing once. Input material: PBMCs. The receptors come from a man aged 30-40 years in good health and CMV-seropositive. Each CDR3 is given with its conserved first and last residue. Each record gives: CDR3 protein, CDR3 DNA, D gene, clone size, V gene, J gene. D genes are given only for firm matches. A clone size is listed for some rows: how often the clone was seen (once, few, many), or a class if it is expanded.

CASRGDTDYEQYF,TGTGCCAGCAGAGGTGACACTGACTACGAGCAGTACTTC,.,.,TRBV25-1,TRBJ2-7
CSPRTATDTQYF,TGCAGCCCGCGGACTGCCACAGATACGCAGTATTTT,.,.,TRBV29-1,TRBJ2-3
CASSPTAGFGNTIYF,TGTGCCAGCAGCCCCACGGCGGGATTCGGAAACACCATATATTTT,.,.,TRBV7-6,TRBJ1-3
CASEIGGLNTEAFF,TGTGCTAGTGAAATAGGGGGCCTGAACACTGAAGCTTTCTTT,TRBD1,few,TRBV12-5,TRBJ1-1
CASSLLGLAGDYEQYF,TGTGCCAGCAGTTTACTGGGACTAGCGGGAGACTACGAGCAGTACTTC,TRBD2,.,TRBV27,TRBJ2-7
CASSEGGVQETQYF,TGTGCCAGCAGTGAAGGGGGGGTGCAAGAGACCCAGTACTTC,.,few,TRBV6-1,TRBJ2-5
CASSQDSGGSEQYF,TGCGCCAGCAGCCAAGATTCAGGGGGGTCCGAGCAGTACTTC,.,.,TRBV4-1,TRBJ2-7
CASSFGALQHEQFF,TGTGCCAGCAGCTTCGGAGCTTTGCAACATGAGCAGTTCTTC,.,.,TRBV5-4,TRBJ2-1
CASSLVGESEAFF,TGTGCCAGCAGCTTAGTTGGGGAGTCTGAAGCTTTCTTT,.,.,TRBV11-3,TRBJ1-1
CASSQQGWSYEQYF,TGTGCCAGCAGTCAACAGGGGTGGTCCTACGAGCAGTACTTC,TRBD1,.,TRBV27,TRBJ2-7
CATSKMTGPDTQYF,TGTGCCACCAGCAAGATGACAGGTCCAGATACGCAGTATTTT,.,.,TRBV15,TRBJ2-3
CASSFPRTVGNQPQHF,TGTGCCAGCAGTTTTCCTAGGACAGTCGGCAATCAGCCCCAGCATTTT,.,.,TRBV28,TRBJ1-5
CASSSSGWGLGGDQPQHF,TGTGCCAGCAGTTCCTCCGGTTGGGGACTGGGTGGCGATCAGCCCCAGCATTTT,.,.,TRBV28,TRBJ1-5
CASSWTERSEAFF,TGTGCCAGCAGCTGGACAGAGAGATCTGAAGCTTTCTTT,.,.,TRBV7-9,TRBJ1-1
CASSGNRNYGYTF,TGTGCCAGCAGCGGAAACAGGAACTATGGCTACACCTTC,.,once,TRBV9,TRBJ1-2
CASSLGGGNTGELFF,TGTGCCAGCAGCTTAGGCGGGGGGAACACCGGGGAGCTGTTTTTT,TRBD2,.,TRBV7-3,TRBJ2-2
CASSYSSRGSNYGYTF,TGTGCCAGCAGTTACTCCTCCCGAGGCAGTAACTATGGCTACACCTTC,.,.,TRBV6-5,TRBJ1-2
CASSLEAGVGGTEAFF,TGTGCCAGCAGCTTGGAGGCAGGGGTTGGAGGCACTGAAGCTTTCTTT,.,.,TRBV5-6,TRBJ1-1
CASSPWGTGGSEQFF,TGCGCCAGCAGCCCCTGGGGGACAGGGGGGAGTGAGCAGTTCTTC,TRBD1,.,TRBV4-1,TRBJ2-1
CSADPGVDGYTF,TGCAGCGCCGACCCAGGGGTCGATGGCTACACCTTC,.,.,TRBV29-1,TRBJ1-2
CASSAGIKDTDTQYF,TGCGCCAGCAGCGCAGGGATTAAGGACACAGATACGCAGTATTTT,.,.,TRBV5-1,TRBJ2-3
CASSLAPGLAAKNIQYF,TGCGCCAGCAGCTTGGCGCCGGGACTAGCGGCAAAAAACATTCAGTACTTC,TRBD2,.,TRBV5-1,TRBJ2-4
CASSLKGTGNGGYTF,TGTGCCAGCAGCCTAAAAGGGACAGGGAATGGTGGCTACACCTTC,TRBD1,once,TRBV7-3,TRBJ1-2
CAISETSKTGELFF,TGTGCCATCAGTGAAACTAGCAAGACCGGGGAGCTGTTTTTT,.,.,TRBV10-3,TRBJ2-2
CASRGWTGHEQYF,TGTGCCAGTCGGGGGTGGACAGGGCACGAGCAGTACTTC,TRBD1,few,TRBV6-6,TRBJ2-7
CASSYRGRNYGYTF,TGTGCCAGCAGTTACAGGGGGCGAAACTATGGCTACACCTTC,TRBD1,.,TRBV6-5,TRBJ1-2
CASASTGEGTEAFF,TGTGCCAGCGCCTCGACAGGGGAGGGCACTGAAGCTTTCTTT,TRBD1,.,TRBV6-1,TRBJ1-1
CASSISGGPGEQYF,TGTGCCAGCAGCATCTCGGGAGGGCCGGGGGAGCAGTACTTC,.,.,TRBV21-1,TRBJ2-7
CASSEGREGTQYF,TGTGCCAGCAGTGAGGGCCGGGAAGGGACCCAGTACTTC,.,few,TRBV2,TRBJ2-5
CASSLFFRDRGTGELFF,TGCGCCAGCAGCTTGTTTTTCCGAGACAGGGGAACCGGGGAGCTGTTTTTT,TRBD1,.,TRBV5-1,TRBJ2-2
CASSPGGSTNEKLFF,TGTGCCAGCAGTCCAGGGGGGTCAACTAATGAAAAACTGTTTTTT,TRBD1,.,TRBV6-5,TRBJ1-4
CASSQEFVLAGGRSTDTQYF,TGTGCCAGCAGCCAAGAGTTCGTCCTAGCGGGGGGGCGGAGCACAGATACGCAGTATTTT,TRBD2,.,TRBV4-2,TRBJ2-3
CASSSSGTASWGKAFF,TGTGCCAGCAGTTCCTCCGGGACAGCCTCCTGGGGCAAAGCTTTCTTT,TRBD1,.,TRBV27,TRBJ1-1
CASSVDRANTEAFF,TGTGCCAGCAGCGTTGACAGAGCAAACACTGAAGCTTTCTTT,.,.,TRBV7-6,TRBJ1-1
CASSEGGGSNEKLFF,TGTGCCAGCAGCGAGGGGGGGGGCTCTAATGAAAAACTGTTTTTT,.,.,TRBV9,TRBJ1-4
CASSRVLTSGGYTF,TGTGCCAGCAGCCGGGTCCTAACGTCGGGAGGCTACACCTTC,.,.,TRBV5-8,TRBJ1-2
CASSGGTSGYNEQFF,TGTGCCAGCAGCGGCGGGACTAGCGGTTACAATGAGCAGTTCTTC,TRBD2,few,TRBV5-6,TRBJ2-1
CASSDPRGAGGIYNEQFF,TGTGCCAGCAGCGACCCCAGGGGGGCGGGAGGGATCTACAATGAGCAGTTCTTC,TRBD2,.,TRBV9,TRBJ2-1
CASTMTGIDTGELFF,TGTGCCAGCACCATGACAGGGATTGATACCGGGGAGCTGTTTTTT,TRBD1,once,TRBV7-9,TRBJ2-2
CSVEGGASGRASSYNEQFF,TGCAGCGTTGAAGGGGGGGCTAGCGGGAGGGCCAGCTCCTACAATGAGCAGTTCTTC,TRBD2,once,TRBV29-1,TRBJ2-1
CASSPSTGNFYGYTF,TGTGCCAGCAGTCCATCAACAGGGAACTTCTATGGCTACACCTTC,.,.,TRBV27,TRBJ1-2
CASSYGHRTDTQYF,TGTGCCAGCAGTTATGGGCACCGCACAGATACGCAGTATTTT,.,.,TRBV6-5,TRBJ2-3
CASSLDQGEAFF,TGTGCCAGCAGCTTGGACCAGGGAGAAGCTTTCTTT,.,.,TRBV5-6,TRBJ1-1
CASKALPFAGIGTDTQYF,TGTGCCAGCAAAGCCCTCCCCTTTGCAGGGATTGGCACAGATACGCAGTATTTT,.,.,TRBV28,TRBJ2-3
CASSSTGGLRYGYTF,TGTGCCAGCAGTTCGACAGGGGGCCTTCGCTATGGCTACACCTTC,TRBD1,.,TRBV27,TRBJ1-2
CASSLYGPGLAGVGEQFF,TGTGCCAGCAGCTTATACGGACCGGGACTAGCGGGAGTGGGTGAGCAGTTCTTC,TRBD2,few,TRBV7-3,TRBJ2-1
CASSQDRSSEQFF,TGTGCCAGCAGCCAAGATCGTAGTTCTGAGCAGTTCTTC,.,.,TRBV4-2,TRBJ2-1
CSSSQDGSTQREKLFF,TGCTCCAGCAGCCAAGATGGGTCGACCCAGAGGGAAAAACTGTTTTTT,.,.,TRBV4-3,TRBJ1-4
CASSPDRGREQYF,TGTGCCAGCAGTCCGGACAGGGGGAGGGAGCAGTACTTC,TRBD1,.,TRBV6-5,TRBJ2-7
CASSPFGQGSYEQYF,TGTGCTAGCAGCCCATTTGGACAGGGAAGCTACGAGCAGTACTTC,TRBD1,.,TRBV7-7,TRBJ2-7
CASSLAAQGLVDPQYF,TGTGCCAGCAGCTTAGCCGCGCAGGGCCTCGTAGATCCCCAGTACTTC,.,.,TRBV7-6,TRBJ2-5
CASTSSTGHEYNEQFF,TGTGCCAGCACATCCTCGACAGGCCACGAATACAATGAGCAGTTCTTC,.,.,TRBV9,TRBJ2-1
CASSLTGGDSPLHF,TGTGCCAGCAGCTTGACTGGGGGCGATTCACCCCTCCACTTT,.,.,TRBV5-8,TRBJ1-6
CASSPDRERQYF,TGTGCCAGCAGCCCGGACAGGGAGAGGCAGTACTTC,TRBD1,.,TRBV27,TRBJ2-7
CASSYDLSGTQHF,TGTGCCAGCAGTTATGACCTGTCAGGGACCCAGCATTTT,.,.,TRBV6-6,TRBJ1-5
CASSESLTGSRTDTQYF,TGTGCCAGCAGTGAATCCTTAACCGGGAGCCGCACAGATACGCAGTATTTT,.,.,TRBV2,TRBJ2-3
CASSPGSSGEGVSYNEQFF,TGTGCCAGCAGCCCAGGTTCAAGTGGGGAAGGGGTCTCCTACAATGAGCAGTTCTTC,.,once,TRBV11-3,TRBJ2-1